This T cell receptor (beta chain) derives from a study of read filtering for tumor transcriptome and immune sequencing. Study information: Revised staging placed eight or nine patients in R-ISS I, 15 to 20 in II, roughly 7 in III. Whole-transcriptome libraries were prepared after DNase treatment. Findings and limits, study-wide: Dropping single-read clonotypes raised IR-seq and RNA-seq shared-clonotype correlation. IR-seq captured clonotypes deeper and more reliably than RNA-seq.

From approximately 430 ng of RNA, a library with molecular barcoded alpha/delta and beta/gamma adaptors was made. Each CDR3 protein gets one entry after TCRdb re-called the reads with MiXCR. In the table there are some 40,000 distinct CDR3 sequences, about 10% of which are singletons. In its sample, this clonotype was seen many times. The antigen is unknown. The V end was cut by 5 bases, the J end by 1 base, with 12 bases between. The CDR3 length is 15 residues. The sample taken for sequencing was a population of CD138-negative cells sorted from bone marrow. The chain employs TRBV12-3 or TRBV12-4 and TRBJ1-5, with no clear D. The clonotype originates from a donor at least 40 years old with multiple myeloma. Here the CDR3 reads CASSKGRESNQPQHF. CDR3 bases: TGTGCCAGCAGTAAGGGCCGGGAAAGCAATCAGCCCCAGCATTTT.